Included here is one T cell receptor (beta chain) sequence, with context. The antigen remains unidentified. In the PCR, 60 Vbeta and 13 Jbeta primers were used. Assay: immunoSEQ multiplex PCR; the TCRdb copy retains only in-frame clones and omits some. The sample has under 45,000 clones, roughly 60% seen once. These data are taken from a study of cytomegalovirus exposure and HLA in healthy donors. Study results and caveats: In a later analysis, HLA-C alleles had the fewest associated TCRs, DRB1 alleles the most. The classifier reportedly diagnosed cytomegalovirus status with high specificity and sensitivity. Evidence from a later analysis indicated that most CMV-associated TCR beta chains looked HLA-restricted.

V was clipped by 4 bases and J by 4 bases; unmatched bases: 8. There are 16 residues in the CDR3. Germline V lookup: CDR1 SGHRS, CDR2 YFSETQ. Material: PBMCs. This TCR derives from a human donor in good health. The chain links TRBV5-1 to TRBJ2-2; 9 positions agree with TRBD2. The DNA for the CDR3 is TGCGCCAGCAGCGTCCAGCGGGGGGCAGCCACCGGGGAGCTGTTTTTT. This codes for CASSVQRGAATGELFF.